This TCR beta chain was observed in a study of T cell responses to AZD1222 COVID-19 vaccine. Study-level results: Samples come after the peak T cell response, not at day 14. The study found vaccine-associated CD4 TCRs spanning spike, dominant at 160-218 and 743-854. Most donors were white British, females outnumbered males, and clonal diversity was possibly underestimated.

In regard to this clone: As yet, its antigen is unknown.

Germline lookup yields CDR1 SEHNR and CDR2 FQNEAQ (reference sequence). CDR3 length: 14 residues. The ends lost 3 bases at V and 1 base at J; junction bases unmatched: 0. Clones were read by immunoSEQ multiplex PCR, and TCRdb kept only the in-frame ones, dropping some. This sample has 140,000 to 150,000 clones; approximately 88% occur once, and the top ten carry about 16%. The rearrangement joins TRBV7-9 to TRBJ1-1; 9 bases align to TRBD1. The source is an adult in good health. The starting material was peripheral blood, obtained on day 0 of AZD1222 vaccination. CDR3 in amino acids: CASSLGQGNTEAFF. For the CDR3, the DNA is TGTGCCAGCAGCTTGGGACAGGGGAACACTGAAGCTTTCTTT.